Below, 14 T cell receptor beta chains from the same sample are listed, as sequenced in a study of T-cell reconstitution after alpha-beta-depleted transplantation in children. Unique molecular identifiers were incorporated during preparation of the TCRbeta library. TCRdb independently ran MiXCR on the PCR reads; one entry per CDR3 protein. The sample holds 530,000 or so distinct CDR3 sequences; roughly 30% are singletons and the top ten take under 45%. The sample in question was PBMCs, obtained before TCRalphabeta/CD19-depleted stem cell transplant. These receptors were collected from a boy in the first two years of life with Wiskott-Aldrich syndrome, due to receive a stem cell transplant.

The rearrangement links TRBV7-2 to TRBJ2-1; a weak D match, TRBD2 (6 bases). Germline values: CDR1 SGHTA, CDR2 FQGNSA. CDR3 length equals 15 residues. The ends were cut back, 11 bases at V and 2 bases at J, with 19 bases in the middle. CDR3 sequence: CAGGKRVGPYNEQFF. CDR3 DNA: TGTGCCGGGGGAAAGCGGGTAGGGCCCTACAATGAGCAGTTCTTC.

This clonotype has more than one count but fewer than ten. The chain carries TRBV6-6 and TRBJ2-5; D is uncertain. The germline V gene has CDR1 MNHNY and CDR2 SVGAGI (reference sequence). V was pared by 7 bases and J by 3 bases, with 6 bases between. The CDR3 loop spans 11 amino acids. In DNA form, the CDR3 reads TGTGCCAGCATCGACAAAGAGACCCAGTACTTC. Its translation is CASIDKETQYF.

The gene calls are TRBV20-1 and TRBJ2-5; 8 nucleotides agree with TRBD1. Germline CDR1 is DFQATT and CDR2 is SNEGSKA (reference sequence). V lost 4 bases, J lost 8 bases, and 6 bases stayed unmatched. The CDR3 is 12 residues long. The CDR3: CSATKDRDTQYF. The CDR3 region has the DNA TGCAGTGCTACGAAGGACAGGGACACCCAGTACTTC.

The V call is TRBV29-1, the J call TRBJ2-5; D possibly corresponds to TRBD1 (6 bases). Trimming removed 5 bases from V and 5 bases from J, with 12 bases in between. Germline CDR1 is SQVTM and CDR2 is ANQGSEA. The CDR3 consists of 12 residues. Here the CDR3 reads CSVTTGMETQYF. In nucleotides, the CDR3 is TGCAGCGTTACTACAGGGATGGAGACCCAGTACTTC.

V and J are TRBV5-1 and TRBJ2-7; TRBD2 matches at 16 bases. V dropped 4 bases and J dropped 1; count of bases not matched to a gene: 8. Germline V lookup: CDR1 SGHRS, CDR2 YFSETQ. This CDR3 spans 18 amino acids. CDR3 sequence reads: CASSRGLAGGPWSYEQYF. CDR3 DNA: TGCGCCAGCAGCAGGGGACTAGCGGGAGGGCCGTGGTCCTACGAGCAGTACTTC.

This clonotype was detected a few times. The rearrangement uses TRBV5-1 and TRBJ1-2, with D perhaps TRBD1 (5 bases). CDR1 is SGHRS, CDR2 YFSETQ, per germline. This CDR3 contains 15 residues. V was shortened by 0 bases and J by 5 bases, with 14 bases between the two germline ends. The CDR3 DNA is TGCGCCAGCAGCTTGGTAGGGGTATCCTCATATGGCTACACCTTC. It yields the protein CASSLVGVSSYGYTF.

CDR3 nucleotides: TGCGCCAGCAGAATCGCGGGAGCTGAGTCAGATACGCAGTATTTT. Protein sequence: CASRIAGAESDTQYF. This chain uses TRBV5-1 with TRBJ2-3; TRBD2 aligns across 7 bases. Germline assignment: CDR1 SGHRS and CDR2 YFSETQ. Germline trimming cut 5 bases from V and 4 bases from J; bases unmatched to any gene: 10. CDR3 length: 15 amino acids.

This chain uses TRBV20-1 with TRBJ2-1, with D possibly TRBD2 on 6 matching bases. Looked up from germline, CDR1 is DFQATT and CDR2 is SNEGSKA (reference sequence). V was clipped by 2 bases and J by 5 bases, with 16 bases between them. CDR3 length: 15 amino acids. The CDR3 is CSARPTSPRHNEQFF. The DNA of the CDR3 is TGCAGTGCTAGACCCACTAGCCCCCGACACAATGAGCAGTTCTTC.

The chain links TRBV27 to TRBJ2-1; possible D gene TRBD2, 6 bases. Per the germline V gene, CDR1 is MNHEY and CDR2 is SMNVEV (reference sequence). The ends were cut back, 8 bases at V and 5 bases at J, with 16 bases in the middle. There are 14 residues in the CDR3. The CDR3 bases are TGTGCCAGCGCCGGGACTTCTGCAAACAATGAGCAGTTCTTC. Its protein product is CASAGTSANNEQFF.

For this clonotype: At one end, the junction sequence differs from germline, possibly due to a read error. This chain links TRBV29-1 with TRBJ2-5, with D perhaps being TRBD1 or TRBD2 (5 bases each). The CDR3 runs 14 residues. Germline V lookup: CDR1 SQVTM, CDR2 ANQGSEA. CDR3 region: CSVEEGRGQETHYF. DNA for the CDR3: TGCAGCGTTGAAGAGGGGAGAGGACAAGAGACCCACTACTTC.

V and J are TRBV20-1 and TRBJ2-3; D not certain. Germline lookup yields CDR1 DFQATT and CDR2 SNEGSKA (reference sequence). The CDR3 has 15 amino acids. The V end lost 0 bases, the J end lost 1 base, and 11 bases lay between the germline ends. CDR3 DNA: TGCAGTGCTAGAGATCGGGTTAGGGGCACAGATACGCAGTATTTT. Translating gives CSARDRVRGTDTQYF.

This clonotype was picked up a small number of times. The chain joins TRBV5-1 to TRBJ2-6; D uncertain. This CDR3 comprises 15 residues. V was pared by 4 bases and J by 0 bases, with 8 bases between. The V gene's germline CDR1 is SGHRS and CDR2 YFSETQ. The CDR3 reads CASSTGPSGANVLTF. DNA of the CDR3: TGCGCCAGCAGCACCGGACCCTCTGGGGCCAACGTCCTGACTTTC.

At least ten counts were recorded for this clonotype. The V gene is TRBV5-1, the J gene TRBJ2-1, with 7 bases that match TRBD1. Germline lookup yields CDR1 SGHRS and CDR2 YFSETQ. Germline trimming cut 3 bases from V and 3 bases from J; bases unmatched to any gene: 3. This CDR3 spans 14 amino acids. The CDR3 nucleotides are TGCGCCAGCAGCTCGACAGGGCTCTACAATGAGCAGTTCTTC. As protein: CASSSTGLYNEQFF.

This clonotype was found a few times. V usage is TRBV20-1 and J usage is TRBJ1-6; D is uncertain. The germline V gene encodes CDR1 DFQATT and CDR2 SNEGSKA (reference sequence). This CDR3 contains 12 residues. V was pared by 5 bases and J by 8 bases, with 10 bases between. CDR3 bases: TGCAGTGCTCCTCAGGACCATTCACCCCTCCACTTT. This gives the protein CSAPQDHSPLHF.